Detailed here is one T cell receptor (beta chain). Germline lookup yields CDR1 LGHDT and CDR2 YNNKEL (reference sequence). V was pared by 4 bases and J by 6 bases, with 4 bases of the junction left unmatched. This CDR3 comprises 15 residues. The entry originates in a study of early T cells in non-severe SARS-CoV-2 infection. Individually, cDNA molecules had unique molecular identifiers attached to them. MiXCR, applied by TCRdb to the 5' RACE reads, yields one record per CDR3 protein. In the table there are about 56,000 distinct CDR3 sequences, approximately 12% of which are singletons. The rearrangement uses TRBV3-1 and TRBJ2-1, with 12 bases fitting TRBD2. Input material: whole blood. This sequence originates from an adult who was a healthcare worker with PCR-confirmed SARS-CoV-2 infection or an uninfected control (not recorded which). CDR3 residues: CASSLRTSGANEQFF. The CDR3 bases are TGTGCCAGCAGCCTCCGGACTAGCGGGGCCAATGAGCAGTTCTTC.